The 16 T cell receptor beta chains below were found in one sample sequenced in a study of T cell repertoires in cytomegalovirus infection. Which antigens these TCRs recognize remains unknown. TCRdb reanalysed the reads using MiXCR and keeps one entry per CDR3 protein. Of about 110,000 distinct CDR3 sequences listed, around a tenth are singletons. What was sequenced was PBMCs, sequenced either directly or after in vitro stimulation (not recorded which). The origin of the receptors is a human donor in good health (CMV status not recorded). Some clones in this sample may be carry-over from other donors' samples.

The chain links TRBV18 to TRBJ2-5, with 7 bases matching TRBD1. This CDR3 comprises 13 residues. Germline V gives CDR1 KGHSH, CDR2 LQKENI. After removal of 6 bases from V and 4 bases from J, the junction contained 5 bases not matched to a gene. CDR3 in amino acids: CASSTTGSETQYF. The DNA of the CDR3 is TGTGCCAGCTCGACGACAGGGTCAGAGACCCAGTACTTC.

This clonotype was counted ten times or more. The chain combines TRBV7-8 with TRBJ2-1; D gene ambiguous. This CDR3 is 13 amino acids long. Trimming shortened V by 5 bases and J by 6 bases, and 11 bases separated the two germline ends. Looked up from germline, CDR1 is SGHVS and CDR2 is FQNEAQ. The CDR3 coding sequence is TGTGCCAGCAGCGCTGGACCCCCCAATGAGCAGTTCTTC. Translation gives CASSAGPPNEQFF.

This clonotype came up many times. Here the CDR3 reads CASSPRHHSTGELFF. DNA for the CDR3: TGTGCCAGCAGCCCCCGCCACCACTCCACCGGGGAGCTGTTTTTT. V gene TRBV9 combines with J gene TRBJ2-2; D is ambiguous. This CDR3 is 15 amino acids long. Looked up from germline, CDR1 is SGDLS and CDR2 is YYNGEE. Between the trimmed V and J ends, which lost 4 bases and 4 bases, there was a span of 14 bases.

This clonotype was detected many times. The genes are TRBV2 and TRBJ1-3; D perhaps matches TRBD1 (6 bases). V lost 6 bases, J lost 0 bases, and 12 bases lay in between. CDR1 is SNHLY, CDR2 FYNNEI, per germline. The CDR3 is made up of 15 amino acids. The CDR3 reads CASRDQGYSGNTIYF. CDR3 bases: TGTGCCAGCAGAGATCAGGGGTACTCTGGAAACACCATATATTTT.

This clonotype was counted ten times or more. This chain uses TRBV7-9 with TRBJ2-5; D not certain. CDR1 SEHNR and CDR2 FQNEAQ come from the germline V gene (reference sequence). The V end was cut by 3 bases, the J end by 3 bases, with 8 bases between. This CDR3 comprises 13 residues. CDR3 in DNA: TGTGCCAGCAGCTTCTCGGCGGAAGAGACCCAGTACTTC. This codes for CASSFSAEETQYF.

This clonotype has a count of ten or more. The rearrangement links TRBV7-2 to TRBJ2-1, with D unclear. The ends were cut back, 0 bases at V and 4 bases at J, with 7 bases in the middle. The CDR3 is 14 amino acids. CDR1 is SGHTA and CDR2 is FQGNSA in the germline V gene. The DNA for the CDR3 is TGTGCCAGCAGCTTAGCAGGAAATTACAATGAGCAGTTCTTC. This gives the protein CASSLAGNYNEQFF.

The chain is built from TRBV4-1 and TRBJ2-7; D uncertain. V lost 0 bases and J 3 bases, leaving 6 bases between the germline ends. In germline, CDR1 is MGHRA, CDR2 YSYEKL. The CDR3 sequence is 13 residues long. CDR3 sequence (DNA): TGCGCCAGCAGCCAAGAGCTGAACTACGAGCAGTACGTC. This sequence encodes CASSQELNYEQYV.

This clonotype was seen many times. The CDR3 nucleotides read TGTGCCAGCAGCTTAGGAAGCGGGAGGGCCGTAAATGAGCAGTTCTTC. This sequence encodes CASSLGSGRAVNEQFF. The J gene is TRBJ2-1, the V gene TRBV11-1, with 10 bases fitting TRBD2. The junction had 7 bases not matched to a gene; V was cut back by 1 base and J by 7 bases. CDR1 SGHAT and CDR2 FQDESV come from the germline V gene (reference sequence). This CDR3 comprises 16 residues.

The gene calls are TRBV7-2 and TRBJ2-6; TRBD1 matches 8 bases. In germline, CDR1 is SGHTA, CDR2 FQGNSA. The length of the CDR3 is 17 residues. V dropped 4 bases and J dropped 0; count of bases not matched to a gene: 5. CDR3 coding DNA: TGTGCCAGCAGCTCGGGACAGGTGGTCTCTGGGGCCAACGTCCTGACTTTC. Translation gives CASSSGQVVSGANVLTF.

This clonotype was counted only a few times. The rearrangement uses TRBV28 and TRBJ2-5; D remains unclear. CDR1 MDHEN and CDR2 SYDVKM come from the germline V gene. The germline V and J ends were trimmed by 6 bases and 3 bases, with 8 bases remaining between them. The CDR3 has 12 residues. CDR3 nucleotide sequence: TGTGCCAGCAGCTCTGCGAAAGAGACCCAGTACTTC. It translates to CASSSAKETQYF.

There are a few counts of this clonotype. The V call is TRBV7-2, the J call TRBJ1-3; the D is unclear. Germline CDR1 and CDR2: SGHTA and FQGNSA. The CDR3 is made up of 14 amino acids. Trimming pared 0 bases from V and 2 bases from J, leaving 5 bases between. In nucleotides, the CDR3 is TGTGCCAGCAGCTTAGCCGGTACTGGAAACACCATATATTTT. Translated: CASSLAGTGNTIYF.

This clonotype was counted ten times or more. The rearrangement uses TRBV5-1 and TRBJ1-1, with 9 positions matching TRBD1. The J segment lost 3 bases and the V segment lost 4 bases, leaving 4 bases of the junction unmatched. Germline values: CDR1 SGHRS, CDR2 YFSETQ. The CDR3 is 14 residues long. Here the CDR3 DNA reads TGCGCCAGCAGCGCGAGGACAGGGGACACTGAAGCTTTCTTT. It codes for CASSARTGDTEAFF.

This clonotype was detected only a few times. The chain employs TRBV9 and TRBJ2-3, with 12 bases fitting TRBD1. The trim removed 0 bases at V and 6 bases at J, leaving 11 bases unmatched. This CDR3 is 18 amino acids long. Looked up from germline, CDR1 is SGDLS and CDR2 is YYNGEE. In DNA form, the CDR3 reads TGTGCCAGCAGCGTAGACCCTCCGGGACAGGGGGCGCTGGATACGCAGTATTTT. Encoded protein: CASSVDPPGQGALDTQYF.

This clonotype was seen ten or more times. Here the CDR3 reads CASTPRWAPGDTQYF. The DNA for the CDR3 is TGTGCCAGCACCCCGAGGTGGGCTCCGGGGGATACGCAGTATTTT. This chain uses TRBV2 with TRBJ2-3; weak D call: TRBD2 (5 bases). The V and J ends lost 7 bases and 6 bases respectively, with 20 bases between them. CDR1 is SNHLY, CDR2 FYNNEI, per germline. The CDR3 contains 15 residues.

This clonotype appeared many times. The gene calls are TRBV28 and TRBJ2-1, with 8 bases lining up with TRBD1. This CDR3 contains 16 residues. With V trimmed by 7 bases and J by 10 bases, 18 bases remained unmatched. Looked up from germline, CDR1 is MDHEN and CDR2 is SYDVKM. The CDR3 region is CASTRQGAGYSEEQFF. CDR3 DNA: TGTGCCAGCACCCGCCAGGGGGCAGGGTATTCAGAGGAGCAGTTCTTC.

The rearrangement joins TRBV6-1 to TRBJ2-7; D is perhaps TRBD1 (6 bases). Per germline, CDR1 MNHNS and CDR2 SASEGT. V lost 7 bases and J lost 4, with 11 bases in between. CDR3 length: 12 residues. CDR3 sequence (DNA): TGTGCCAGCACTGACAGGCTGTACGAGCAGTACGTC. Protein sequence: CASTDRLYEQYV.